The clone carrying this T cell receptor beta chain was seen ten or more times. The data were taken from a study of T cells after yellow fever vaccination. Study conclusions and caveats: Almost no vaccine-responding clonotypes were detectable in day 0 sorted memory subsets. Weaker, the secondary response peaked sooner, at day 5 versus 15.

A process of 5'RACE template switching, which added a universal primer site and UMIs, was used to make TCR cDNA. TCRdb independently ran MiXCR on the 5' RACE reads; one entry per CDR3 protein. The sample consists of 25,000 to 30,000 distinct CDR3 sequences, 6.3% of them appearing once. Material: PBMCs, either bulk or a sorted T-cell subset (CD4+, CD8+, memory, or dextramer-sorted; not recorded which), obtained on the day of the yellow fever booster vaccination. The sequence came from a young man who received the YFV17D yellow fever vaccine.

The CDR3 is CSARGLAGASTGELFF. In DNA, the CDR3 is TGCAGTGCTCGAGGACTAGCGGGAGCCAGCACCGGGGAGCTGTTTTTT. The chain carries TRBV20-1 and TRBJ2-2, with 13 nucleotides matching TRBD2. Germline CDR1 and CDR2: DFQATT and SNEGSKA (reference sequence). There are 16 residues in the CDR3. Trimming removed 5 bases from V and 4 bases from J; junction bases left unmatched: 7.